A selection of T cell receptor beta chains follows, all from one sample in a study of shared clonotypes between healthy human individuals. TCRdb keeps only in-frame clones here, not all; method: immunoSEQ multiplex PCR. The sample lists about half a million clones; around 74% were seen once. Specimen: PBMCs. Source of these receptors: a woman aged 40 to 50 in good health. Some clones in this sample may be carry-over from other donors' samples. The CDR3 runs from the conserved cysteine through the conserved F or W. The order of the fields is J gene, D gene, V gene, CDR3 length, clone size, CDR3 DNA, CDR3 protein. D genes are given only for firm matches. Size is omitted from some rows. Given values are once, few, many or a class for expanded clones.

TRBJ2-1 | TRBD1 | TRBV9 | 17 | NA | TGTGCCAGCAGCGTAGGTGCAGGACAGGGACCGTACAATGAGCAGTTCTTC | CASSVGAGQGPYNEQFF
TRBJ2-5 | NA | TRBV18 | 14 | once | TGTGCCAGCTCACCAGGGACAACTCAAGAGACCCAGTACTTC | CASSPGTTQETQYF
TRBJ2-1 | NA | TRBV11-2 | 14 | NA | TGTGCCAGCAGCTTGGGACTGTTGGTCTATGAGCAGTTCTTC | CASSLGLLVYEQFF
TRBJ1-2 | NA | TRBV10-3 | 15 | NA | TGTGCCATCAGTGAAAGAGTGGGACGGAACTATGGCTACACCTTC | CAISERVGRNYGYTF
TRBJ2-6 | NA | TRBV9 | 14 | NA | TGTGCCTCGAGGAGGTTCTCTGGGGCCAACGTCCTGACTTTC | CASRRFSGANVLTF
TRBJ1-2 | TRBD1 | TRBV7-9 | 15 | NA | TGTGCCAGCAGCTTAGGGGACAGGTATCACTATGGCTACACCTTC | CASSLGDRYHYGYTF
TRBJ2-7 | TRBD2 | TRBV28 | 16 | NA | TGTGCCAGCAGTATATCAGCGGGAGGGCCTTCCTACGAGCAGTACTTC | CASSISAGGPSYEQYF
TRBJ2-1 | TRBD2 | TRBV29-1 | 17 | NA | TGCAGCGTCTCGGGACTAGCGGGAGTCTTCGGGCGAAATGAGCAGTTCTTC | CSVSGLAGVFGRNEQFF
TRBJ2-2 | TRBD2 | TRBV7-8 | 16 | NA | TGTGCCAGCAGCTGGACTAGCGGGAGCTGGACCGGGGAGCTGTTTTTT | CASSWTSGSWTGELFF
TRBJ1-5 | NA | TRBV11-2 | 15 | NA | TGTGCCAGCAGCTTAGATGGTCGGGGCAATCAGCCCCAGCATTTT | CASSLDGRGNQPQHF
TRBJ2-7 | TRBD2 | TRBV5-1 | 16 | NA | TGCGCCAGCAGCTTCCCTAGCGGGGGGAGCTCCTACGAGCAGTACTTC | CASSFPSGGSSYEQYF
TRBJ1-5 | TRBD1 | TRBV6-6 | 14 | few | TGTGCCAGCAGCAAACAGGGGGACAATCAGCCCCAGCATTTT | CASSKQGDNQPQHF
TRBJ1-5 | NA | TRBV7-2 | 15 | NA | TGTGCCAGCAGCTTATCCCTGTATGGCAATCAGCCCCAGCATTTT | CASSLSLYGNQPQHF
TRBJ2-7 | NA | TRBV7-3 | 14 | NA | TGTGCCAGCAGCCCAGTCCCAGGGTCATACGAGCAGTACTTC | CASSPVPGSYEQYF
TRBJ2-1 | NA | TRBV7-2 | 16 | NA | TGTGCCAGCAGCTACCAGACTGCCAGCTCCTACAATGAGCAGTTCTTC | CASSYQTASSYNEQFF
TRBJ2-1 | TRBD2 | TRBV10-2 | 15 | once | TGCGCCAGCAATAGCGGGGCACCATCCTACAATGAGCAGTTCTTC | CASNSGAPSYNEQFF
TRBJ1-1 | TRBD1 | TRBV5-5 | 16 | NA | TGTGCCAGCAGTTGGGACAGGGGGGTTTTGGGCACTGAAGCTTTCTTT | CASSWDRGVLGTEAFF
TRBJ2-5 | TRBD2 | TRBV5-1 | 14 | NA | TGCGCCAGCAGCGCCCCGGGACTAGGAGAGACCCAGTACTTC | CASSAPGLGETQYF
TRBJ2-2 | TRBD2 | TRBV9 | 16 | NA | TGTGCCAGCAGCGCTAGCGGGGGAATTCCTACCGGGGAGCTGTTTTTT | CASSASGGIPTGELFF
TRBJ2-2 | NA | TRBV19 | 15 | once | TGTGCCAGTAGTGCGGCGCCTCGAGGCACCGGGGAGCTGTTTTTT | CASSAAPRGTGELFF